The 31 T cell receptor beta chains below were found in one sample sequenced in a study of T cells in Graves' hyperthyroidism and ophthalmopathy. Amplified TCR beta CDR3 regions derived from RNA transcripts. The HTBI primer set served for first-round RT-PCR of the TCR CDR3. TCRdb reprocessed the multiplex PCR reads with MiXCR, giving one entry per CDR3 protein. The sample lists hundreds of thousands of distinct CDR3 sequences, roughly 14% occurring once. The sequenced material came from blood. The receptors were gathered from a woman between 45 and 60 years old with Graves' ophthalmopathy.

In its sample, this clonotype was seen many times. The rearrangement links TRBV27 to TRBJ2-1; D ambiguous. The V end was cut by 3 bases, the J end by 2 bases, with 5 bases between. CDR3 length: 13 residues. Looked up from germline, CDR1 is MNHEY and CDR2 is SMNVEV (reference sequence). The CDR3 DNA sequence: TGTGCCAGCAGTTTTGGGGCCTACAATGAGCAGTTCTTC. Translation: CASSFGAYNEQFF.

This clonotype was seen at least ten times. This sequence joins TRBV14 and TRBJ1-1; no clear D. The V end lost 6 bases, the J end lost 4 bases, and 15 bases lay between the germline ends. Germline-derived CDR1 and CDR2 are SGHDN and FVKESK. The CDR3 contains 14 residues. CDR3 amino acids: CASRLNLRSTEAFF. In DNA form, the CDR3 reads TGTGCCAGCAGACTCAACCTCAGAAGCACTGAAGCTTTCTTT.

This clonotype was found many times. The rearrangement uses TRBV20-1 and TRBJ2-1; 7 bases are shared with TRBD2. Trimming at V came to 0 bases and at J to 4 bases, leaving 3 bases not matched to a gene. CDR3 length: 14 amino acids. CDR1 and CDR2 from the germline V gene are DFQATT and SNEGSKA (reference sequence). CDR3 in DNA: TGCAGTGCTAGAGAGGCTAGCGGTTACAATGAGCAGTTCTTC. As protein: CSAREASGYNEQFF.

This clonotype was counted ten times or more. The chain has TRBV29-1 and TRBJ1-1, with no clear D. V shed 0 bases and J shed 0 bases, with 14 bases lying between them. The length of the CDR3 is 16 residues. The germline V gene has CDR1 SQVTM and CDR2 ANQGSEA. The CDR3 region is CSVEESRLIMNTEAFF. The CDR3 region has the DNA TGCAGCGTTGAAGAGTCCAGGCTAATCATGAACACTGAAGCTTTCTTT.

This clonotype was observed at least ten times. The CDR3: CASSLIRSFRLAGGPNTGELFF. CDR3 sequence (DNA): TGTGCCAGCAGCCTCATTCGCTCATTCCGACTAGCGGGAGGGCCCAACACCGGGGAGCTGTTTTTT. The rearrangement joins TRBV12-3 or TRBV12-4 to TRBJ2-2; TRBD2 matches 14 bases. The CDR3 length is 22 residues. J lost 2 bases, V lost 6 bases, and 20 bases had no gene match.

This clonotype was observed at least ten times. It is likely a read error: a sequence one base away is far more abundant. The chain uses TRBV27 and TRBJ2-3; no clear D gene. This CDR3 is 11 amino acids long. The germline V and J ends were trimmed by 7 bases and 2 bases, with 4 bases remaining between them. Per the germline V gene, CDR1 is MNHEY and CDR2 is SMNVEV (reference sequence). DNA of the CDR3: TGTGCCAGCATCTTCACAGATACGCAGTATTTT. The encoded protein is CASIFTDTQYF.

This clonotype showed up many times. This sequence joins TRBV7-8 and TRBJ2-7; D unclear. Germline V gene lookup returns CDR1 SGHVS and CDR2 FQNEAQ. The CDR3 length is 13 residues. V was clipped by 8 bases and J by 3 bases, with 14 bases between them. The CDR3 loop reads CASSVDGFYEQYF. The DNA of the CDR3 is TGTGCCAGCTCCGTCGACGGCTTCTACGAGCAGTACTTC.

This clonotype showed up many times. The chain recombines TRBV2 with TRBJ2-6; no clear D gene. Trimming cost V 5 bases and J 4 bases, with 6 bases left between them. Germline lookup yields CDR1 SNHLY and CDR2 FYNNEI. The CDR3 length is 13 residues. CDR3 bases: TGTGCCAGCAGTCTTGGGGGGGCCAACGTCCTGACTTTC. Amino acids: CASSLGGANVLTF.

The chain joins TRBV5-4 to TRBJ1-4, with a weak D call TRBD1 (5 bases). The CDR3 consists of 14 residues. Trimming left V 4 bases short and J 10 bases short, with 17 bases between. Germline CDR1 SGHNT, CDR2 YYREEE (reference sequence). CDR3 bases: TGTGCCAGCAGCCCTGGGACGGCGAGAGGAAAACTGTTTTTT. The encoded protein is CASSPGTARGKLFF.

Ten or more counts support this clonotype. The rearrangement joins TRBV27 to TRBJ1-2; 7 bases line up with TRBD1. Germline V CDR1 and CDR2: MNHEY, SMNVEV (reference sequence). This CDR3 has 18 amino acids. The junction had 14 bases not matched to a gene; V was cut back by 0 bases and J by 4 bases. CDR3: CASSLSRGHSEWSYGYTF. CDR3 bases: TGTGCCAGCAGTTTATCTAGGGGGCACTCGGAGTGGAGCTATGGCTACACCTTC.

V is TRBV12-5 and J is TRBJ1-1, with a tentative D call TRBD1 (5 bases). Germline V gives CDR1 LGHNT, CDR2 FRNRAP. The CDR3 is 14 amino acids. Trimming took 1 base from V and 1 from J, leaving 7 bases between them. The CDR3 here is CASGLGGGNTEAFF. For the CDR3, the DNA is TGTGCTAGTGGTTTGGGTGGGGGGAACACTGAAGCTTTCTTT.

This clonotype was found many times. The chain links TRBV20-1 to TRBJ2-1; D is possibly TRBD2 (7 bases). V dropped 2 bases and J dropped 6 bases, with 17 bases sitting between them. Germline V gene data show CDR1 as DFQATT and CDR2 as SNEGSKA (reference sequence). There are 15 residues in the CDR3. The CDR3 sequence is CSARRSIGGPNEQFF. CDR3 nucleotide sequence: TGCAGTGCTAGACGGTCGATCGGGGGGCCCAATGAGCAGTTCTTC.

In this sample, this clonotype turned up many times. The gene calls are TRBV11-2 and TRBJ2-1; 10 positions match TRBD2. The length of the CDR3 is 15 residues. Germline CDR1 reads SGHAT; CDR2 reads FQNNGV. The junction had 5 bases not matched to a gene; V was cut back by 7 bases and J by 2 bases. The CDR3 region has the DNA TGTGCCAGCACCGCTCTAGCGGGAGCCTACAATGAGCAGTTCTTC. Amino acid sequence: CASTALAGAYNEQFF. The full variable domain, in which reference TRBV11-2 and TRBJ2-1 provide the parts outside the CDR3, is EAGVAQSPRYKIIEKRQSVAFWCNPISGHATLYWYQQILGQGPKLLIQFQNNGVVDDSQLPKDRFSAERLKGVDSTLKIQPAKLEDSAVYLCASTALAGAYNEQFFGPGTRLTVL.

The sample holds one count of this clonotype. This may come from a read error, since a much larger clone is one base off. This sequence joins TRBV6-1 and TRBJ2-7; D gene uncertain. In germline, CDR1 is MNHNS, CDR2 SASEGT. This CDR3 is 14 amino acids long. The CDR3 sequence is CASSEYGKVYEQHF. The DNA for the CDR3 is TGTGCCAGCAGTGAGTATGGGAAAGTTTACGAGCAGCACTTC.

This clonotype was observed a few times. The CDR3 is CSARSGSSGDTQYF. The CDR3 coding sequence is TGCAGTGCTAGATCGGGTAGTTCTGGGGATACGCAGTATTTT. V is TRBV20-1 and J is TRBJ2-3; D not resolved. The germline V and J ends were trimmed by 2 bases and 6 bases, with 15 bases remaining between them. Germline V lookup: CDR1 DFQATT, CDR2 SNEGSKA (reference sequence). This CDR3 contains 14 residues.

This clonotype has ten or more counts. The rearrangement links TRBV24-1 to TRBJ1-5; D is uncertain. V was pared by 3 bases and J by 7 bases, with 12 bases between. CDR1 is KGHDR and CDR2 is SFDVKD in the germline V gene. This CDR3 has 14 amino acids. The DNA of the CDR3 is TGTGCCACCAGTGATGCGGACGGGAAGCAGCCCCAGCATTTT. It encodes CATSDADGKQPQHF.

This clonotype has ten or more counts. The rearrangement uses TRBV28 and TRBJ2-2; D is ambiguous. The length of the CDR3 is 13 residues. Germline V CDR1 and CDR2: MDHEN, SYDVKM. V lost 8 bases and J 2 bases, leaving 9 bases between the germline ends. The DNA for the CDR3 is TGTGCCAGCGAGCTGGGAAACACCGGGGAGCTGTTTTTT. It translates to CASELGNTGELFF.

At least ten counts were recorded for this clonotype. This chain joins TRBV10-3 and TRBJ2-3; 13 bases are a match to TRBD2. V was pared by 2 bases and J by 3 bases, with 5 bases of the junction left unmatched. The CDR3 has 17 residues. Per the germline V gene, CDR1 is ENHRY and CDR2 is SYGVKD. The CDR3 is CAISEATSGRGTDTQYF. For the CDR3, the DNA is TGTGCCATCAGTGAGGCCACTAGCGGGAGGGGGACAGATACGCAGTATTTT.

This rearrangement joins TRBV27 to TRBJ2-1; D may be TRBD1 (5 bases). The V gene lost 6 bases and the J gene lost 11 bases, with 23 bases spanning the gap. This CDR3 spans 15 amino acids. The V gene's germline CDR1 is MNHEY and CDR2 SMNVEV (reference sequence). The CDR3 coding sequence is TGTGCCAGCAGCCCAAGAAGTAGATCAGGGAATAAGCAGTTCTTC. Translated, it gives CASSPRSRSGNKQFF.

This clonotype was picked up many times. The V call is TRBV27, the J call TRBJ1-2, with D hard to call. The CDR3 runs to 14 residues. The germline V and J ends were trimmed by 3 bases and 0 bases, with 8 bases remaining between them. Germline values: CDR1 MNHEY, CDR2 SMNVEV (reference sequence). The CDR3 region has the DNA TGTGCCAGCAGTTTCGGCGGAGCTAACTATGGCTACACCTTC. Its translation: CASSFGGANYGYTF.

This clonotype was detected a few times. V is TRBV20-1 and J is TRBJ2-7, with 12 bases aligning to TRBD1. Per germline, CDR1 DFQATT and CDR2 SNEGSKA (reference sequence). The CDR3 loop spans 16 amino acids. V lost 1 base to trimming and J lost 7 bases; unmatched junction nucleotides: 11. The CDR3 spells CSARGARDRGLGEQYF. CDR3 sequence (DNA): TGCAGTGCTAGAGGGGCCCGGGACAGGGGGCTGGGGGAGCAGTACTTC.

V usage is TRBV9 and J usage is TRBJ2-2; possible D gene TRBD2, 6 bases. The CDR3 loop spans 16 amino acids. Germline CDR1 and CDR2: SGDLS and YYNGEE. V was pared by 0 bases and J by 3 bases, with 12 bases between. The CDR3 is CASSVGRGSDTGELFF. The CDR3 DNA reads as TGTGCCAGCAGCGTAGGGAGGGGCTCGGACACCGGGGAGCTGTTTTTT.

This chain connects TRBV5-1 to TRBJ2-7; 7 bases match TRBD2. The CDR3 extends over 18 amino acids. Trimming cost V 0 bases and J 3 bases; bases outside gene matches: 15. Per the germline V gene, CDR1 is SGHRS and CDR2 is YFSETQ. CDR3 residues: CASSLDVTGTTVFYEQYF. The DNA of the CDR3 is TGCGCCAGCAGCTTGGACGTTACCGGGACTACAGTATTCTACGAGCAGTACTTC.

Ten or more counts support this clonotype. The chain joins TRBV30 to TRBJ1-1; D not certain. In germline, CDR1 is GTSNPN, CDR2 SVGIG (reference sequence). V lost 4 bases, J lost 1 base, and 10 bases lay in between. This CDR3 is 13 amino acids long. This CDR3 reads CAWTVTPNTEAFF. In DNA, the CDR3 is TGTGCCTGGACTGTGACGCCGAACACTGAAGCTTTCTTT.

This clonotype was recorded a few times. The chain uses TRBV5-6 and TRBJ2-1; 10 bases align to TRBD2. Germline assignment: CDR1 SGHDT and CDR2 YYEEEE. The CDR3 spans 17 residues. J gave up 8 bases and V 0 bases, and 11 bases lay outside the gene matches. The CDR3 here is CASSLGPSGSMVYEQFF. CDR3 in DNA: TGTGCCAGCAGCTTGGGTCCTAGCGGGAGTATGGTGTATGAGCAGTTCTTC.

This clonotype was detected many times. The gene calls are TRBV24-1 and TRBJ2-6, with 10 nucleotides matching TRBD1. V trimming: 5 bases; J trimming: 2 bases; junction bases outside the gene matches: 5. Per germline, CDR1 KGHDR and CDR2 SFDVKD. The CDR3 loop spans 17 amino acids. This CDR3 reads CATSVGDRGAGANVLTF. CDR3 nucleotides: TGTGCCACCAGTGTCGGGGACAGGGGAGCTGGGGCCAACGTCCTGACTTTC.

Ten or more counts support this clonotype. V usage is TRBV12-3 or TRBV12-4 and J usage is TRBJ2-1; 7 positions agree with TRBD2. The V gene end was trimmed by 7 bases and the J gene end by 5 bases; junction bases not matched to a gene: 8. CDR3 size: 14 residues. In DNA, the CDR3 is TGTGCCAGCACCAGGACTAGTCAACACAATGAGCAGTTCTTC. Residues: CASTRTSQHNEQFF.

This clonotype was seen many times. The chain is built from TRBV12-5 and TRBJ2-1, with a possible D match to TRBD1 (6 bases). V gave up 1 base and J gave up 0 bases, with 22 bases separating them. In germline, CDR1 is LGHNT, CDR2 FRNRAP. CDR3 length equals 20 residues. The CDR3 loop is CASGLGTGRGPRGSYNEQFF. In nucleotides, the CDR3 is TGTGCTAGTGGTTTGGGCACAGGGCGAGGCCCCCGGGGCTCCTACAATGAGCAGTTCTTC.

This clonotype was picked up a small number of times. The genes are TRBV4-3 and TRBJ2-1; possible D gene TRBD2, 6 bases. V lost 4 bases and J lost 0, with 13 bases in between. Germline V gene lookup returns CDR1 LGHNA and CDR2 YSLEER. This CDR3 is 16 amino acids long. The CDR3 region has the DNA TGCGCCAGCAGCCCCCGGGAGAGAAGCTCCTACAATGAGCAGTTCTTC. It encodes CASSPRERSSYNEQFF.

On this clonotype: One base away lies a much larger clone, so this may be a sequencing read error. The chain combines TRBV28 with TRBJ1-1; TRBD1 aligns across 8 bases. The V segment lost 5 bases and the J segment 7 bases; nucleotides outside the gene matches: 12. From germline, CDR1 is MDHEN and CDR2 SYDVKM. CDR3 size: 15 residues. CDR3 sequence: CASSPGTGGWNEAFF. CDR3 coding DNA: TGTGCCAGCAGTCCGGGGACAGGCGGCTGGAATGAAGCTTTCTTT.

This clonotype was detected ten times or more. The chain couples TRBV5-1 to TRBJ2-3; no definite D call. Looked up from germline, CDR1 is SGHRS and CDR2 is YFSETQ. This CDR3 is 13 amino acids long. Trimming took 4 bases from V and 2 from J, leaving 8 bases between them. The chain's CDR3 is CASSGGVTDTQYF. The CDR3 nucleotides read TGCGCCAGCAGCGGCGGCGTCACAGATACGCAGTATTTT. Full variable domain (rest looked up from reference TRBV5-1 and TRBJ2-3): KAGVTQTPRYLIKTRGQQVTLSCSPISGHRSVSWYQQTPGQGLQFLFEYFSETQRNKGNFPGRFSGRQFSNSRSEMNVSTLELGDSALYLCASSGGVTDTQYFGPGTRLTVL.